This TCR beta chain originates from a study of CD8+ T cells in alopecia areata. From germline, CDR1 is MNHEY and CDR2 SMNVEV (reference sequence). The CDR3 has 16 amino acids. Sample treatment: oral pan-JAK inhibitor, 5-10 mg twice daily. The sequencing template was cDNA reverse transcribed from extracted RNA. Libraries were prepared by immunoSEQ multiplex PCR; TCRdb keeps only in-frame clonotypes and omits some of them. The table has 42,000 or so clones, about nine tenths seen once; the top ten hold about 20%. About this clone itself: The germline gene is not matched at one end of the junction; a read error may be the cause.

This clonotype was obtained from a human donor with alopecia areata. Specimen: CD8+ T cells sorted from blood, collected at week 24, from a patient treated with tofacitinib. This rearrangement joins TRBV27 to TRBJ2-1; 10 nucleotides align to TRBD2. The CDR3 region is CASSPMLAGVYNGQFF. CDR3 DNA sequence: TGTGCCAGCAGTCCCATGCTAGCGGGGGTTTACAATGGGCAGTTCTTC.